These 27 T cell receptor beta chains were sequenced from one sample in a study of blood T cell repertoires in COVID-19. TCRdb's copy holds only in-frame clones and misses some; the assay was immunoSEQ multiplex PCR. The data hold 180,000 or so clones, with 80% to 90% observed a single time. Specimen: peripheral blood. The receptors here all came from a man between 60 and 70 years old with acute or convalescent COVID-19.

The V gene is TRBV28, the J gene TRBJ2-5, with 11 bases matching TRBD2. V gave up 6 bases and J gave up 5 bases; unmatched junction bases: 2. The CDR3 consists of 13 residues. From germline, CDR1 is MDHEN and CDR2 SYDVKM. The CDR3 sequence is CASSLAGGETQYF. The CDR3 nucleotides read TGTGCCAGCAGCCTAGCGGGAGGTGAGACCCAGTACTTC. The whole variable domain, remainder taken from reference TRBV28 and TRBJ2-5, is DVKVTQSSRYLVKRTGEKVFLECVQDMDHENMFWYRQDPGLGLRLIYFSYDVKMKEKGDIPEGYSVSREKKERFSLILESASTNQTSMYLCASSLAGGETQYFGPGTRLLVL.

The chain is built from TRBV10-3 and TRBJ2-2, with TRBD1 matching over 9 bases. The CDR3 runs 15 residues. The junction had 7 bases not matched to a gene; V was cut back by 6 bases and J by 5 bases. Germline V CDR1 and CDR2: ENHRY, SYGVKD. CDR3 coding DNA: TGTGCCATCAGCTCGGGACAGGGTAGGACCGGGGAGCTGTTTTTT. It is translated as CAISSGQGRTGELFF.

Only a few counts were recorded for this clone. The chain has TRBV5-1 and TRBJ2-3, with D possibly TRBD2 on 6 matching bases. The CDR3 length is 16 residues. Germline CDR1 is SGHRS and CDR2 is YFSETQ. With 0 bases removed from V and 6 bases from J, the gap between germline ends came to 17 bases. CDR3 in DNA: TGCGCCAGCAGCTTGGGGTTTTCGGGACTGACGGATACGCAGTATTTT. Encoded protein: CASSLGFSGLTDTQYF.

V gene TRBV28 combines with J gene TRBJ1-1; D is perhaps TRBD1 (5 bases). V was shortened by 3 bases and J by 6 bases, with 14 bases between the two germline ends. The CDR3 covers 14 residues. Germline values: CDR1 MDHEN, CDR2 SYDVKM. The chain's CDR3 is CASSFWIAGAEAFF. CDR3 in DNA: TGTGCCAGCAGTTTTTGGATAGCGGGGGCTGAAGCTTTCTTT.

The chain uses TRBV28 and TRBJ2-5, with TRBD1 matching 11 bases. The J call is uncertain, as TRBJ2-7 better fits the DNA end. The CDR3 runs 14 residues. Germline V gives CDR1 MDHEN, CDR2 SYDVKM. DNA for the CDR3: TGTGCCAGCATCGCCGGGACAGGGGGCTACGAGCAGTACTTC. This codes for CASIAGTGGYEQYF.

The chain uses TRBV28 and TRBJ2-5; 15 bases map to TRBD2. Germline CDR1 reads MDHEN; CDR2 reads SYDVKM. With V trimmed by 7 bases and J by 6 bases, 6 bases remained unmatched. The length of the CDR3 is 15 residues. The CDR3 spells CASTSGTSGGKTQYF. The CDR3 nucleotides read TGTGCCAGCACCTCCGGGACTAGCGGGGGGAAGACCCAGTACTTC.

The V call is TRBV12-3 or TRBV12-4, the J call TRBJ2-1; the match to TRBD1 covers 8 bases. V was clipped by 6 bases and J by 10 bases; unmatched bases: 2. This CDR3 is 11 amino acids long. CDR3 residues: CASRGTGEQFF. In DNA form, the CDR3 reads TGTGCCAGCAGGGGGACAGGAGAGCAGTTCTTC.

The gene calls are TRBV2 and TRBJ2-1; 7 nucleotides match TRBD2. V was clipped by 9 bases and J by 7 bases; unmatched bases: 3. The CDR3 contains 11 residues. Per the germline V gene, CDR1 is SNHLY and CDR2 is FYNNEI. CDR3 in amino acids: CASGTTNEQFF. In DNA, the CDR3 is TGTGCCAGTGGGACTACAAATGAGCAGTTCTTC.

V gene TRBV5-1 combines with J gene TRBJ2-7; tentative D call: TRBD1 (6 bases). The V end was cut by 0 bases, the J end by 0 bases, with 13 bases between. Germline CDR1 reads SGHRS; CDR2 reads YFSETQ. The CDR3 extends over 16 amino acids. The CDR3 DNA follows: TGCGCCAGCAGCTTGGCTACAGGGCAGCTCTCCTACGAGCAGTACTTC. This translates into CASSLATGQLSYEQYF. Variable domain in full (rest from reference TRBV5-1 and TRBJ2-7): KAGVTQTPRYLIKTRGQQVTLSCSPISGHRSVSWYQQTPGQGLQFLFEYFSETQRNKGNFPGRFSGRQFSNSRSEMNVSTLELGDSALYLCASSLATGQLSYEQYFGPGTRLTVT.

The CDR3 bases are TGTGCCAGCAGTGAAGAGGGAGCGGGAGCGTACGAGCAGTACTTC. This sequence encodes CASSEEGAGAYEQYF. The chain joins TRBV6-1 to TRBJ2-7; 8 bases match TRBD2. Germline trimming cut 1 base from V and 4 bases from J; bases unmatched to any gene: 6. The CDR3 is made up of 15 amino acids. The germline V gene encodes CDR1 MNHNS and CDR2 SASEGT.

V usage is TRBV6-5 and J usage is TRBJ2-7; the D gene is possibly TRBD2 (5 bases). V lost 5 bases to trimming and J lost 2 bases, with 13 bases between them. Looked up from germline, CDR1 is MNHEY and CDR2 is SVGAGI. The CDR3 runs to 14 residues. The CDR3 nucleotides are TGTGCCAGCAGTATATTTACCGGGACCTACGAGCAGTACTTC. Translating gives CASSIFTGTYEQYF.

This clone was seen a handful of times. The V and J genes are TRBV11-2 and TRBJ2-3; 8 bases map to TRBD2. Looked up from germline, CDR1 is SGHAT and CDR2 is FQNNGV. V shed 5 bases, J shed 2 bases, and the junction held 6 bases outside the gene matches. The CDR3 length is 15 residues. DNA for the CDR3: TGTGCCAGCAGCCCAATTAGCGGGGCCACAGATACGCAGTATTTT. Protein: CASSPISGATDTQYF.

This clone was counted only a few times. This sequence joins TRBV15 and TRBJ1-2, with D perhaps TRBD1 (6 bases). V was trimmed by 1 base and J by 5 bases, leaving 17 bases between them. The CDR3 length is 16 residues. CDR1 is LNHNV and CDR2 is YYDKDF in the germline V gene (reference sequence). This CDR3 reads CATSRGGGPDFYGYTF. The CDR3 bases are TGTGCCACCAGCAGAGGGGGGGGGCCCGACTTTTATGGCTACACCTTC.

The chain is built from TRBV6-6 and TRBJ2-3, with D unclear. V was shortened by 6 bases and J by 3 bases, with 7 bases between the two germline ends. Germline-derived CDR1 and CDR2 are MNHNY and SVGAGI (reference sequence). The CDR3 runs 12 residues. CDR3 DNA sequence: TGTGCCAGCAGACCACAGACAGATACGCAGTATTTT. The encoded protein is CASRPQTDTQYF.

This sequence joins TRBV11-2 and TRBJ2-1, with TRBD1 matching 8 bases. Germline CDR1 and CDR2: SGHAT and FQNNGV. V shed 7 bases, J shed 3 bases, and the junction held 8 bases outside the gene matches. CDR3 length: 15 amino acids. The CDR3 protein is CASTIGTGVYNEQFF. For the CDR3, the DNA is TGTGCCAGCACCATAGGGACAGGTGTCTACAATGAGCAGTTCTTC.

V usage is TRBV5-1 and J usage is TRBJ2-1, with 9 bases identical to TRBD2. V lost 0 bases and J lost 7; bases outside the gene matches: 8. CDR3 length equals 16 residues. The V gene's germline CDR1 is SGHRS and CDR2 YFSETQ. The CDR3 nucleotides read TGCGCCAGCAGCTTGGCTCGGTCTAGCGGGATTAATGAGCAGTTCTTC. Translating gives CASSLARSSGINEQFF.

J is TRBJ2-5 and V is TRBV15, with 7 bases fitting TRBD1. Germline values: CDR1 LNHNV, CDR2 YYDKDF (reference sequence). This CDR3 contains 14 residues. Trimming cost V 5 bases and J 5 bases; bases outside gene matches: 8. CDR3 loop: CATSRKTGKETQYF. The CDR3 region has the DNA TGTGCCACCAGCCGAAAGACAGGGAAGGAGACCCAGTACTTC.

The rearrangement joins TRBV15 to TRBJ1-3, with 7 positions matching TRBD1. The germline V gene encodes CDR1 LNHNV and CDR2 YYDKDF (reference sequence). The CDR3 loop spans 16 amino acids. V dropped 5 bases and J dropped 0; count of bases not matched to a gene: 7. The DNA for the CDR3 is TGTGCCACCAGCCATCGACAGGGCCTCTCTGGAAACACCATATATTTT. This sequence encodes CATSHRQGLSGNTIYF.

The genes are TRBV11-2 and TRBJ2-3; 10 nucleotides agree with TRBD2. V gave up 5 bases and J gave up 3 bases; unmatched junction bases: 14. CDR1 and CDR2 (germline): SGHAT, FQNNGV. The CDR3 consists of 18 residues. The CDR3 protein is CASSPGNSGRPRTDTQYF. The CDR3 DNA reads TGTGCCAGCAGCCCGGGCAATAGCGGGAGGCCGAGGACAGATACGCAGTATTTT.

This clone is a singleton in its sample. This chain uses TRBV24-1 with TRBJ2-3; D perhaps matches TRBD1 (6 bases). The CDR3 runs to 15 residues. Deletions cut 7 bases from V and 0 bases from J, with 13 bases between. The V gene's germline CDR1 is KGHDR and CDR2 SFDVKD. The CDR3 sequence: CATSRKGQSTDTQYF. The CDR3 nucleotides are TGTGCCACCAGCCGGAAGGGACAAAGCACAGATACGCAGTATTTT.

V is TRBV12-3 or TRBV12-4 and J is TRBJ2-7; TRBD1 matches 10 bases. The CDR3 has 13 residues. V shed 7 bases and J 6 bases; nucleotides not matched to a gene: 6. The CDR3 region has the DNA TGTGCCAGCATCCGGACAGGGGGAGGCGAGCAGTACTTC. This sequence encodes CASIRTGGGEQYF.

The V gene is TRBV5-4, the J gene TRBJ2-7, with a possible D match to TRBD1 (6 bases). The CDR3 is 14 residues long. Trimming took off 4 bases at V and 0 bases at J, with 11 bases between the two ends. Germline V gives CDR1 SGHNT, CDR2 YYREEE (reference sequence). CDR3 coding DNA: TGTGCCAGCAGCCCCGGGACAAACTCCTACGAGCAGTACTTC. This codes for CASSPGTNSYEQYF. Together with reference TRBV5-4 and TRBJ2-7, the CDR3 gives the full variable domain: ETGVTQSPTHLIKTRGQQVTLRCSSQSGHNTVSWYQQALGQGPQFIFQYYREEENGRGNFPPRFSGLQFPNYSSELNVNALELDDSALYLCASSPGTNSYEQYFGPGTRLTVT.

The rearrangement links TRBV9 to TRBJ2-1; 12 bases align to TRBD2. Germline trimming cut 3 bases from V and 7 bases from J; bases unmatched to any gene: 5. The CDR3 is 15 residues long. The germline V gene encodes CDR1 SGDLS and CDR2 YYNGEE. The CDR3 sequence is CASSGTSGIENEQFF. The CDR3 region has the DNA TGTGCCAGCAGCGGGACTAGCGGGATAGAAAATGAGCAGTTCTTC.

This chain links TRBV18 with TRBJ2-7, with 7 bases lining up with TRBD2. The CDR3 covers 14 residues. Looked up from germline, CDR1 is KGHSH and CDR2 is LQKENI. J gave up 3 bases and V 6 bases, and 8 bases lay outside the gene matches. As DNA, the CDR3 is TGTGCCAGCTCCCCCGAGACTAGCCTCTACGAGCAGTACTTC. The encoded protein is CASSPETSLYEQYF.

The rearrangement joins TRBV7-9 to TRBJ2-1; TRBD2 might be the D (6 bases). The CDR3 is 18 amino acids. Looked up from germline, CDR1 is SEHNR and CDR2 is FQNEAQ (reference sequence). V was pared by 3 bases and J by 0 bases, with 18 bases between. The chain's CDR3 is CASSFATSRFYSYNEQFF. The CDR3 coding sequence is TGTGCCAGCAGCTTCGCTACTAGCAGATTCTACTCCTACAATGAGCAGTTCTTC.

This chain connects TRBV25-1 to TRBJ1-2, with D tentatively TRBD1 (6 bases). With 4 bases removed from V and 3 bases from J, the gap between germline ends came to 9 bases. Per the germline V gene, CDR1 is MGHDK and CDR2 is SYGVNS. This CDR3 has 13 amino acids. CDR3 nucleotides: TGTGCCAGCAGTGGCAGGGGAGACTATGGCTACACCTTC. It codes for CASSGRGDYGYTF.

CDR3 residues: CASRLQGPGTGELFF. DNA for the CDR3: TGTGCCAGCAGATTACAGGGGCCGGGGACCGGGGAGCTGTTTTTT. This rearrangement joins TRBV5-4 to TRBJ2-2, with 7 bases lining up with TRBD1. Trimming cost V 5 bases and J 5 bases; bases outside gene matches: 9. This CDR3 is built from 15 residues. Germline CDR1 SGHNT, CDR2 YYREEE (reference sequence).